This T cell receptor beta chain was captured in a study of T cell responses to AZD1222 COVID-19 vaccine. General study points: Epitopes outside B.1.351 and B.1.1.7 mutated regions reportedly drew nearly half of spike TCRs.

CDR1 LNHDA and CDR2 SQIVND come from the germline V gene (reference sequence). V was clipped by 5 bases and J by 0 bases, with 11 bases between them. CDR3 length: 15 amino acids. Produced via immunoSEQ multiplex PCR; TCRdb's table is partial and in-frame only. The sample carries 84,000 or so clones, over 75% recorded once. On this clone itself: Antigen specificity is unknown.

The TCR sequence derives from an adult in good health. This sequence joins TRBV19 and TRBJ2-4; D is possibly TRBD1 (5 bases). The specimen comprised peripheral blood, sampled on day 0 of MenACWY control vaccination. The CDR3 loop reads CASSELTVAKNIQYF. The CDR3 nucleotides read TGTGCCAGTAGTGAGTTGACAGTAGCCAAAAACATTCAGTACTTC.